These T cell receptor beta chains were read from a single sample in a study of T cells after yellow fever vaccination. From the 5' RACE reads, TCRdb called clonotypes with MiXCR, one entry per CDR3 protein. The repertoire consists of roughly 140,000 distinct CDR3 sequences, with 7.7% occurring once and the leading ten covering 0.73%. The source material was CD4+ T cells sorted from PBMCs, sampled 5 days after the yellow fever booster vaccination. The receptors come from a man in his thirties or forties who received the YFV17D yellow fever vaccine. CDR3s include the opening cysteine and the closing phenylalanine or tryptophan. The D gene is left open where the match is weak. Clone size is given as once, few, many or a size class.

many,TRBV27,TRBJ2-3,-,CASQSRPTDTQYF,TGTGCCAGCCAGTCCCGTCCCACAGATACGCAGTATTTT
many,TRBV4-3,TRBJ2-1,-,CASSQGRWAYNEQFF,TGCGCCAGCAGCCAAGGACGCTGGGCCTACAATGAGCAGTTCTTC
many,TRBV12-3/TRBV12-4,TRBJ2-2,TRBD2,CASSQSGREVGELFF,TGTGCCAGCAGTCAGAGCGGGAGAGAGGTCGGGGAGCTGTTTTTT
many,TRBV5-5,TRBJ1-2,TRBD1,CASSVDRDYGYTF,TGTGCCAGCAGCGTGGACAGGGACTATGGCTACACCTTC
many,TRBV20-1,TRBJ1-4,TRBD1,CSAGTGAEKLFF,TGCAGTGCCGGGACAGGGGCTGAAAAACTGTTTTTT
many,TRBV20-1,TRBJ2-5,TRBD2,CSSFSGSLQETQYF,TGCAGCAGTTTTAGCGGGAGTTTACAAGAGACCCAGTACTTC
many,TRBV20-1,TRBJ2-7,-,CSARDFRGDYEQYF,TGCAGTGCTAGAGATTTCCGGGGCGACTACGAGCAGTACTTC
few,TRBV6-1,TRBJ2-5,-,CASRNTGSGELTQYF,TGTGCCAGCAGAAATACTGGGTCAGGGGAGCTGACCCAGTACTTC
many,TRBV7-2,TRBJ2-7,TRBD1,CASSLAGGAFHEQYF,TGTGCCAGCAGCTTAGCAGGGGGCGCATTCCACGAGCAGTACTTC
many,TRBV28,TRBJ2-7,-,CASSSLYEQYF,TGTGCCAGCAGTTCCCTCTACGAGCAGTACTTC
many,TRBV20-1,TRBJ1-1,-,CSARADGRAFF,TGCAGTGCTAGAGCGGACGGTCGGGCTTTCTTT
many,TRBV20-1,TRBJ2-1,TRBD2,CSASTSGAYNEQFF,TGCAGTGCTTCGACTAGCGGAGCCTACAATGAGCAGTTCTTC
few,TRBV6-1,TRBJ1-2,TRBD1,CASSDRTGQGYTF,TGTGCCAGCAGTGACCGGACAGGGCAAGGCTACACCTTC
many,TRBV11-2,TRBJ2-1,-,CASSLTTPLGAAHYEQFF,TGTGCCAGCAGCTTAACAACCCCCCTTGGCGCCGCTCACTATGAGCAGTTCTTC
many,TRBV28,TRBJ2-2,-,CASSFSRAGELFF,TGTGCCAGCAGTTTTAGTCGGGCCGGGGAGCTGTTTTTT
many,TRBV10-3,TRBJ2-5,TRBD2,CASATTSGRGGETQYF,TGTGCCAGCGCAACCACTAGCGGGAGGGGGGGAGAGACCCAGTACTTC
many,TRBV6-1,TRBJ2-1,TRBD2,CASAWSSGINEQFF,TGTGCCAGCGCATGGTCTAGCGGGATCAATGAGCAGTTCTTC